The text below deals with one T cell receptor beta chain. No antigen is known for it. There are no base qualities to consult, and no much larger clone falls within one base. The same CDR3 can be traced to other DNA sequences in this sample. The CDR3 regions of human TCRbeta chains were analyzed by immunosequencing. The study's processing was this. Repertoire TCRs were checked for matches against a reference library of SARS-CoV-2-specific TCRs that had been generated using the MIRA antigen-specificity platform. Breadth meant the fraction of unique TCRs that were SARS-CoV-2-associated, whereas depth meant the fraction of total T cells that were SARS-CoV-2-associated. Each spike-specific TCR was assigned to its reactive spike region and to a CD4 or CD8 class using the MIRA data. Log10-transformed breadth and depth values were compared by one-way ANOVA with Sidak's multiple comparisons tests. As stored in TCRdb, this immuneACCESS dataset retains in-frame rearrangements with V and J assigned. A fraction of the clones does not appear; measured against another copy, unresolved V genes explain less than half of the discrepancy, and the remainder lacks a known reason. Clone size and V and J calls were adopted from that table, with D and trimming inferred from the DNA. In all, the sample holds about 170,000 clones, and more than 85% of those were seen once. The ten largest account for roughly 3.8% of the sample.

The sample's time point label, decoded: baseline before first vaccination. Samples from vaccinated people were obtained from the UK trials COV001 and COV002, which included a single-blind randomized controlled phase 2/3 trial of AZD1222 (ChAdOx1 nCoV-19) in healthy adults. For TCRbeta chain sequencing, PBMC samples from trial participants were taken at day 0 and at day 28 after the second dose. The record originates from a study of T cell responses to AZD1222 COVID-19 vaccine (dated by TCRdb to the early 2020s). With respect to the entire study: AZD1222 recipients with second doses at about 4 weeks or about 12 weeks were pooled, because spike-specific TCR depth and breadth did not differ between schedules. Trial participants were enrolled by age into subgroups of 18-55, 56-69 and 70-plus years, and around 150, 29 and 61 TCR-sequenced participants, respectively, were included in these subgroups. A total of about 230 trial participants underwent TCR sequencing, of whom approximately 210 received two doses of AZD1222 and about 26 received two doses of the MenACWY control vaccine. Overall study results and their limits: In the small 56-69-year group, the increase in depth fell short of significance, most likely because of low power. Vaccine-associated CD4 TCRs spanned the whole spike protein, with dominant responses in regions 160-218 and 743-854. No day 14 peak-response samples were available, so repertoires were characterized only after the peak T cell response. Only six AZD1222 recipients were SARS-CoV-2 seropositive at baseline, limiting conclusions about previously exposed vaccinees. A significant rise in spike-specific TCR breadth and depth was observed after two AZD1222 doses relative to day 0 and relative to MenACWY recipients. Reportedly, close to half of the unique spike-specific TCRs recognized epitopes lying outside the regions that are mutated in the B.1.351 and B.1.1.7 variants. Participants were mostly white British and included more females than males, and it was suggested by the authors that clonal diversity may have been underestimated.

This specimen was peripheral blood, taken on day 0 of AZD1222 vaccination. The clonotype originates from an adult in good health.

The bases are TGTGCCAGCAGCTTGCAAGGCTCCTACGAGCAGTACTTC. This yields the protein CASSLQGSYEQYF. This sequence uses TRBV5-4 and TRBJ2-7; the D gene remains uncertain. V sheds 1 base and J sheds 0 bases, leaving 5 bases between their ends. In the germline V gene (reference sequence), CDR1 corresponds to SGHNT and CDR2 to YYREEE. The CDR3 spans 13 residues, from the cysteine through the phenylalanine. The sequence is cut down to CDR3 DNA, 39 bases in frame from base 1.